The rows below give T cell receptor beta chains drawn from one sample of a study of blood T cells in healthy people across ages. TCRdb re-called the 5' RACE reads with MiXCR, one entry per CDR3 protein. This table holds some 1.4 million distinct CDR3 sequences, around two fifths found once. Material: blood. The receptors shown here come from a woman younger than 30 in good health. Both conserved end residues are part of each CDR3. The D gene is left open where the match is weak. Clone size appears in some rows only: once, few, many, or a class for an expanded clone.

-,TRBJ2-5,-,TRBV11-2,TGTGCCAGCAGCTTATACCTCGGTAGTAGGGAGACCCAGTACTTC,CASSLYLGSRETQYF
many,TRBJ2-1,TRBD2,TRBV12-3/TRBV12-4,TGTGCCAGCAGTTTACGAAGCGGGGGGCAAAACAATGAGCAGTTCTTC,CASSLRSGGQNNEQFF
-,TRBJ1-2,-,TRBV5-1,TGCGCCAGCAGAAGGGAGGGAAGGCCAGGGGGCTACACCTTC,CASRREGRPGGYTF
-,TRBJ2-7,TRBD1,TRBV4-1,TGCGCCAGCAGCGAAGGACAGGGATGCTCCTACGAGCAGTACTTC,CASSEGQGCSYEQYF
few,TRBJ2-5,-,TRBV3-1,TGTGCCAGCAGCCAACCCGGGGTGTCAGAGACCCAGTACTTC,CASSQPGVSETQYF
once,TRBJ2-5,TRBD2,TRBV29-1,TGCAGCGTTGAGTCTAGCGGCAATGAGCAGTACTTC,CSVESSGNEQYF
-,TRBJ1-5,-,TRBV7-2,TGTGCCAGCAGCTTAGGTTGTGCATTTCAACAGCCCCGGCATTTT,CASSLGCAFQQPRHF
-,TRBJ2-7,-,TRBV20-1,TGCAGTGCTAATAACAGGGTGCATGCCGAGCAGTACTTC,CSANNRVHAEQYF
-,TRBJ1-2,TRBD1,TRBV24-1,TGTGCCACCAGTGATCCCGGGACAGGAAGATCCTATGGCTACACCTTC,CATSDPGTGRSYGYTF
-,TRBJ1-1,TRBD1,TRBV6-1,TGTGCCAGCAGTGCAGAGTGGGGGACAGGGCCGAACACTGAAGCTTTCTTT,CASSAEWGTGPNTEAFF
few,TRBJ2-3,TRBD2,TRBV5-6,TGTGCCAGCAGACCGGGACTAGCGGGGGCCCTCACAGATACGCAGTATTTT,CASRPGLAGALTDTQYF
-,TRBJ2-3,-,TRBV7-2,TGTGCCAGCAGCTTCAGGGACTCTTTCACAGATACGCAGTATTTT,CASSFRDSFTDTQYF
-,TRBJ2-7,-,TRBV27,TGTGCCAGCAGTCAAATCAATGTGGGACATGAATCCTACGAGCAGTACTTC,CASSQINVGHESYEQYF
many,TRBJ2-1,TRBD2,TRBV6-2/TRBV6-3,TGTGCCAGCAGTTACTTCAGCGGGAAGTCCTACAATGAGCAGTTCTTC,CASSYFSGKSYNEQFF
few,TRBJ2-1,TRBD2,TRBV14,TGTGCCAGCAGCCACCGGGAGGGGCAGTTCTTC,CASSHREGQFF
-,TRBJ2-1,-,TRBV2,TGTGCCAGCAGGATACCAGTGCTCCCCCCACAGGAGCAGTTCTTC,CASRIPVLPPQEQFF
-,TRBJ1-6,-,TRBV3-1,TGTGCCAGCAGCCAAGGGGGCCCTAATTCACCCCTCCACTTT,CASSQGGPNSPLHF
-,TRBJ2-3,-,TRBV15,TGTGCCACCAGCAGAGTGGGAGATACGCAGTATTTT,CATSRVGDTQYF
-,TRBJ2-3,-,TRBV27,TGTGCCAGCAGTTTTAATAATAAGTTGGGGGTAGCCCCAGATACGCAGTATTTT,CASSFNNKLGVAPDTQYF
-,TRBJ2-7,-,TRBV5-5,TGTGCCAGCAGCTTAAGCGGGTCCGACTCCTACGAGCAGTACTTC,CASSLSGSDSYEQYF
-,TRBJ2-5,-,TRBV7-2,TGTGCCAGCAGCAAGAGGGGGAGTATCTCGGAGACCCAGTACTTC,CASSKRGSISETQYF
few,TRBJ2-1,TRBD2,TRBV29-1,TGCAGCGACGCCGGACTAGCGGGAGAGCCGAGCTCCTACAATGAGCAGTTCTTC,CSDAGLAGEPSSYNEQFF
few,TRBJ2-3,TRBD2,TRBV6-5,TGTGCCAGCAGTTACTCATATGAGGGACTAGGCGATACGCAGTATTTT,CASSYSYEGLGDTQYF
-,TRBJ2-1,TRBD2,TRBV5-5,TGTGCCAGCAGCTGGGCCCCCACTGGACTAGCGGGAAAACATGAGCAGTTCTTC,CASSWAPTGLAGKHEQFF
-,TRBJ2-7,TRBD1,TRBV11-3,TGTGCCAGCAGCAGAAGACAGGGGGGGTTTTACGAGCAGTACTTC,CASSRRQGGFYEQYF
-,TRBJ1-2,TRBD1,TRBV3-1,TGTGCCAGCAGCCAAGCGGGACAGGGGGCTAAGGGCTACACCTTC,CASSQAGQGAKGYTF
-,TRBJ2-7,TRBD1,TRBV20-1,TGCAGTGCTTACAAGGGACAGGGGGGGTACGAGCAGTACTTC,CSAYKGQGGYEQYF
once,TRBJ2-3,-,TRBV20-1,TGCAGTGCTAGAGATGGACGGACTAGCACAGATACGCAGTATTTT,CSARDGRTSTDTQYF
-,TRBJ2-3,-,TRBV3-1,TGTGCCAGCAGCCAAGGGCTGACTAGAGGTGGGACAGATACGCAGTATTTT,CASSQGLTRGGTDTQYF
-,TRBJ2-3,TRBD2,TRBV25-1,TGTGCCAGCAGTGGTCCCCTAGCGGGTGCGGGAGATACGCAGTATTTT,CASSGPLAGAGDTQYF
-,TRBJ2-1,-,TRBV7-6,TGTGCCAGCAGCCTCGGACTGAACCCCAATGAGCAGTTCTTC,CASSLGLNPNEQFF
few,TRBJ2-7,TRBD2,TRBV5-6,TGTGCCAGCAGCTACAGCGGGGCCCCATACGAGCAGTACTTC,CASSYSGAPYEQYF
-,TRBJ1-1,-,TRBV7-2,TGTGCCAGCAGCCCTACCGCTACGGCTAACACTGAAGCTTTCTTT,CASSPTATANTEAFF
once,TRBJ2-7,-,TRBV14,TGTGCCAGCAGCCAATACGAACAGCCCCCCCAATACGAGCAGTACTTC,CASSQYEQPPQYEQYF
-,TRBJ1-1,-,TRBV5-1,TGCGCCAGCAGCTCCCCCCTCCACATGATGGCGAACACTGAAGCTTTCTTT,CASSSPLHMMANTEAFF
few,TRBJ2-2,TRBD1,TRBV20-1,TGCAGTGCTAGACAGGGGGCTGGGCCCGGGGAGCTGTTTTTT,CSARQGAGPGELFF
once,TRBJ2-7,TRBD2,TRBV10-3,TGTGCCATCAGAAGACTAGCTGATGACTCCGACGAGCAGTACTTC,CAIRRLADDSDEQYF
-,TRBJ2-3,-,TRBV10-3,TGTGCCATCAGTGGAGGGCTCCCTAGCACAGATACGCAGTATTTT,CAISGGLPSTDTQYF
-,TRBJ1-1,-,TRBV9,TGTGCCAGCAGCGTAGGCCCGGGCACTGAAGCTTTCTTT,CASSVGPGTEAFF
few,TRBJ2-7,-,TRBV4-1,TGCGCCAGCAGCCAAGAGGCGGATTCCTACGAGCAGTACTTC,CASSQEADSYEQYF
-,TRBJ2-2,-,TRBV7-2,TGTGCCAGCAGCTTAAGCGGTTACTACACCGGGGAGCTGTTTTTT,CASSLSGYYTGELFF
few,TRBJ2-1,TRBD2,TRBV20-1,TGCAGTGCTAGCCGGCTAGCGGGAGACTACAATGAGCAGTTCTTC,CSASRLAGDYNEQFF
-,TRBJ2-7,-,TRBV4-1,TGCGCCAGCAGCCAAGTTCCGGGAGAGTCCTACGAGCAGTACTTC,CASSQVPGESYEQYF
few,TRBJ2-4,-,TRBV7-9,TGTGCCAGCAGCTCAGGGGAGGAGCAGTACTTC,CASSSGEEQYF
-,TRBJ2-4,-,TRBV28,TGTGCCAGCAGTCCCCGCTTGAGGAGCGGGCGTTACAATGAGCAGTACTTC,CASSPRLRSGRYNEQYF
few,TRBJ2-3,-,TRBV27,TGTGCCAGCAGGAAGATCAGTGTAGGTACGCAGTATTTT,CASRKISVGTQYF
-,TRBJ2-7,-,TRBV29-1,TGCAGCCCGTCGGTTTGGGATGAGCAGTACTTC,CSPSVWDEQYF
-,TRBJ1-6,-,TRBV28,TGTGCCAGCAAGGGGGGAAATTCACCCCTCCACTTT,CASKGGNSPLHF
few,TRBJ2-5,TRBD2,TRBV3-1,TGTGCCAGCAGCCAAGGACTAGCGGGAACCTCCAGGGAGACCCAGTACTTC,CASSQGLAGTSRETQYF
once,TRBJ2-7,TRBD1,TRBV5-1,TGCGCCAGCAGCTTGAGAACCGGGACAGGGCTTGTCAATGAGCAGTACTTC,CASSLRTGTGLVNEQYF
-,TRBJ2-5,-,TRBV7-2,TGTGCCAGCAGCTTAGCTATACTTCAAGAGACCCAGTACTTC,CASSLAILQETQYF
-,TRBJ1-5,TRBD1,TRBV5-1,TGCGCCAGCAGCCTAACGGCCACGGGACAGGGTGGACAGCCCCAGCATTTT,CASSLTATGQGGQPQHF